The present TCR beta chain was sequenced within a study of metastatic and nonmetastatic thyroid tumors. Before thyroid surgery, none of the patients had received any treatment. The length of the CDR3 is 15 residues. In germline, CDR1 is SGHAT, CDR2 FQNNGV. TCRdb re-called the PCR reads via MiXCR. The repertoire has about 12,000 clones, roughly an eighth of them found once; the top ten carry approximately 30%. This clone was detected many times. One junction end does not reproduce the germline sequence, and a read error may be involved. What was sequenced was blood. The chain carries TRBV11-2 and TRBJ2-7; 9 nucleotides agree with TRBD1. The receptor's source is a female donor with papillary thyroid cancer or a benign thyroid nodule (not recorded which). Some clones in this sample may be carry-over from other donors' samples. In nucleotides, the CDR3 is TGTGCCAACAGCCCAGGGACAGGGACCTCCTACGAGCAGTACTTC. This gives the protein CANSPGTGTSYEQYF.